The clone carrying this T cell receptor beta chain turned up a few times. The sample belongs to a study of control samples from healthy donors and cancer patients. Germline V gene lookup returns CDR1 SGHTA and CDR2 FQGNSA. Trimming cost V 4 bases and J 4 bases; bases outside gene matches: 3. The CDR3 runs 14 residues. The protocol was immunoSEQ multiplex PCR, while the TCRdb copy is restricted to in-frame clones and leaves out a portion. The sample lists roughly 150,000 clones; approximately 93% were seen once. The origin of this receptor is a man in his fifties or sixties in good health. The J gene is TRBJ1-2, the V gene TRBV7-2; 10 bases are shared with TRBD1. The sample comprised blood. The CDR3 DNA is TGTGCCAGCAGCTACGGGACAGGGGTCTATGGCTACACCTTC. Protein product: CASSYGTGVYGYTF.